This T cell receptor (beta chain) was captured in a study of graft-versus-host responses after intestinal transplantation. About the research overall: Recipients got multivisceral, liver-intestinal, or isolated intestinal transplants. Once they had received anti-thymocyte globulin induction, all recipients took tacrolimus and steroids for about three years. Study findings and constraints: Allografts of patients with graft-donor T cell macrochimerism showed high graft-versus-host to host-versus-graft clone ratios.

Here immunoSEQ multiplex PCR was the method, and the copy in TCRdb shows in-frame clones only, minus some. Of just under 100,000 clones listed, roughly 90% are singletons. Comment on this clone: Its specificity is unknown.

This TCR was recovered from a human patient who received an intestinal transplant, so some T cells may come from the graft donor. Sequenced here: PBMCs, sampled 453 days after intestinal transplant.

CDR3 sequence: CASVQSYEQYF. CDR3 DNA: TGTGCCAGCGTGCAATCCTACGAGCAGTACTTC. This chain joins TRBV6-6 and TRBJ2-5; D unclear. TRBJ2-7 matches the DNA end more closely, so the J call is doubtful. This CDR3 spans 11 amino acids. The V gene's germline CDR1 is MNHNY and CDR2 SVGAGI (reference sequence).